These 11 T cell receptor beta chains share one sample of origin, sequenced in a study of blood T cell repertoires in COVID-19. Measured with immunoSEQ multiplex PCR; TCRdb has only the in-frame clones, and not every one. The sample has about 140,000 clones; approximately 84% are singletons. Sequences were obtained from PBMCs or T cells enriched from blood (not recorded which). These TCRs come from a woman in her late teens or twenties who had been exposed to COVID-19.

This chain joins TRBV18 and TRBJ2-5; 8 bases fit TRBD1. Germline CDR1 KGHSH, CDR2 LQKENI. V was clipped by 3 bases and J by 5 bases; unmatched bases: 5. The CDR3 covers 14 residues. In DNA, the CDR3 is TGTGCCAGCTCACCCGACAGGGGTAAGGAGACCCAGTACTTC. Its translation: CASSPDRGKETQYF.

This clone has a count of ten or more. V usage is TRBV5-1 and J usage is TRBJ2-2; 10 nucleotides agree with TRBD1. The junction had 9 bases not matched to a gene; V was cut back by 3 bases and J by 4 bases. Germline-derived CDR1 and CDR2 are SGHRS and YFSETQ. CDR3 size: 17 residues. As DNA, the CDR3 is TGCGCCAGCAGCTATTACCCGGGACAGGGGATCACCGGGGAGCTGTTTTTT. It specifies CASSYYPGQGITGELFF.

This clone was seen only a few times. CDR3 sequence reads: CASSFAQASNNSPLHF. DNA of the CDR3: TGTGCCAGCAGCTTTGCACAGGCCTCGAATAATTCACCCCTCCACTTT. The chain links TRBV11-2 to TRBJ1-6; TRBD1 is a possible D gene (5 bases). The germline CDR1 and CDR2 sequences are SGHAT and FQNNGV. V lost 3 bases and J 5 bases, leaving 14 bases between the germline ends. The CDR3 covers 16 residues.

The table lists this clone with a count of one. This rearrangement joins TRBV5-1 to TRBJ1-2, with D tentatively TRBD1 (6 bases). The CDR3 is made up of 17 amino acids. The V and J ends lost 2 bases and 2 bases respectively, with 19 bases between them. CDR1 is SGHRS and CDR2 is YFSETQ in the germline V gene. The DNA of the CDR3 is TGCGCCAGCAGCTTTCGGGCAGGGGCCTTGTCGAACTATGGCTACACCTTC. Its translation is CASSFRAGALSNYGYTF.

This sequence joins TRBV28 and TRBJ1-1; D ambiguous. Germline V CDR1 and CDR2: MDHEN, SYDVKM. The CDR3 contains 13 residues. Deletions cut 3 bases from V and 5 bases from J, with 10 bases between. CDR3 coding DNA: TGTGCCAGCAGTTTCGAGGCGAAAACTGAAGCTTTCTTT. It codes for CASSFEAKTEAFF.

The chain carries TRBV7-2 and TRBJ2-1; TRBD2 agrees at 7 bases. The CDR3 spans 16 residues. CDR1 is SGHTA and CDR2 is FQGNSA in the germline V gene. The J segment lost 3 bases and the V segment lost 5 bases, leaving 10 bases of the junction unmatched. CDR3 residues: CASSRSVGGVYNEQFF. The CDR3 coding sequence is TGTGCCAGCAGCAGATCGGTGGGAGGGGTCTACAATGAGCAGTTCTTC.

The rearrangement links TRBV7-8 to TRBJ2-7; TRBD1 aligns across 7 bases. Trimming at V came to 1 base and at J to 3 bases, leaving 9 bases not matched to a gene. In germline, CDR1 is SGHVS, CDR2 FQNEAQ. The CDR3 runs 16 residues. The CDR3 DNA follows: TGTGCCAGCAGCTTAGGTGGGGGCAGGGGGTTCTACGAGCAGTACTTC. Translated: CASSLGGGRGFYEQYF.

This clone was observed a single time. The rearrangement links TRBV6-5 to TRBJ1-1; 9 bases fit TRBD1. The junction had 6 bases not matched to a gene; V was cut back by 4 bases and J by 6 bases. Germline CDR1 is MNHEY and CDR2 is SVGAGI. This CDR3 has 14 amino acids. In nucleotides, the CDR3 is TGTGCCAGCAGTTGGGACAGGGCTAGGGCTGAAGCTTTCTTT. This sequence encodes CASSWDRARAEAFF.

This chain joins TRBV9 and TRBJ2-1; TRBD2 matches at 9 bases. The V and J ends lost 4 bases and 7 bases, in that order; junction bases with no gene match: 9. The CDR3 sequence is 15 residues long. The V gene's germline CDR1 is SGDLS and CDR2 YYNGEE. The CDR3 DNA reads TGTGCCAGCAGCTCAAGAGGCCTAGCGGGGAATGAGCAGTTCTTC. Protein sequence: CASSSRGLAGNEQFF.

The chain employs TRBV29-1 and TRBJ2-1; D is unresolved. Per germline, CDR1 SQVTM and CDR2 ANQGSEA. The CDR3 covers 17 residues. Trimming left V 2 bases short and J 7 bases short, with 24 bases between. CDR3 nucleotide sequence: TGCAGCGTTGAAACGGTCGAGAGCCCTCCCCTAGGAAATGAGCAGTTCTTC. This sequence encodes CSVETVESPPLGNEQFF.

The CDR3 DNA is TGCAGCGTTGAAATGGGCTCAAACTATGGCTACACCTTC. Its translation is CSVEMGSNYGYTF. This rearrangement joins TRBV29-1 to TRBJ1-2; no definite D call. V dropped 2 bases and J dropped 2 bases, with 9 bases sitting between them. The germline CDR1 and CDR2 sequences are SQVTM and ANQGSEA. This CDR3 has 13 residues.